Each of the 22 T cell receptor beta chains below was sequenced from the same sample in a study of T cell responses to AZD1222 COVID-19 vaccine. Clones were read by immunoSEQ multiplex PCR, and TCRdb kept only the in-frame ones, dropping some. Of about 210,000 clones listed, approximately 92% are singletons. Source: peripheral blood, taken on day 0 of AZD1222 vaccination. Every receptor here comes from an adult in good health.

This chain joins TRBV19 and TRBJ1-2; unclear D gene. V lost 5 bases to trimming and J lost 2 bases, with 6 bases between them. The CDR3 has 12 residues. The germline gives CDR1 LNHDA, CDR2 SQIVND (reference sequence). The CDR3 is CASSDTNYGYTF. The CDR3 DNA follows: TGTGCCAGTAGTGACACCAACTATGGCTACACCTTC.

This clone was seen only once. The chain carries TRBV25-1 and TRBJ1-1, with 8 bases aligning to TRBD1. The CDR3 has 15 amino acids. CDR1 and CDR2 (germline): MGHDK, SYGVNS. Losses at the gene ends were 7 bases for V and 1 base for J; bases not matched to a gene: 8. In DNA form, the CDR3 reads TGTGCCAGCAAGGGGTACGGACAGGGGAACACTGAAGCTTTCTTT. Translation gives CASKGYGQGNTEAFF.

The rearrangement links TRBV7-8 to TRBJ1-1; the D gene is possibly TRBD1 (6 bases). With 7 bases removed from V and 1 base from J, the gap between germline ends came to 13 bases. The CDR3 sequence is 14 residues long. Germline V lookup: CDR1 SGHVS, CDR2 FQNEAQ. The chain's CDR3 is CASTKDSSNTEAFF. CDR3 DNA sequence: TGTGCCAGCACCAAGGACAGCTCGAACACTGAAGCTTTCTTT.

The V and J genes are TRBV11-3 and TRBJ2-5; 13 bases fit TRBD2. The V gene end was trimmed by 5 bases and the J gene end by 1 base; junction bases not matched to a gene: 7. Germline CDR1 and CDR2: SGHNT and YENEEA. The CDR3 extends over 17 amino acids. The chain's CDR3 is CASSRPGLAGAQETQYF. CDR3 nucleotides: TGTGCCAGCAGCCGCCCAGGACTAGCGGGGGCCCAAGAGACCCAGTACTTC.

The rearrangement uses TRBV6-5 and TRBJ2-7; possible D gene TRBD1, 5 bases. Looked up from germline, CDR1 is MNHEY and CDR2 is SVGAGI. The CDR3 is 12 residues long. The V gene lost 6 bases and the J gene lost 1 base, with 7 bases spanning the gap. CDR3 in DNA: TGTGCCAGCAGGGGGCCATCCTACGAGCAGTACTTC. The encoded protein is CASRGPSYEQYF.

V usage is TRBV2 and J usage is TRBJ1-4; unclear D gene. CDR3 length equals 16 residues. Trimming stripped 4 bases from V and 1 base from J, with 13 bases between. Germline lookup yields CDR1 SNHLY and CDR2 FYNNEI. This CDR3 is CASSVLGGLTNEKLFF. The CDR3 DNA is TGTGCCAGCAGTGTCCTCGGAGGGCTAACTAATGAAAAACTGTTTTTT.

The genes are TRBV4-3 and TRBJ2-7; the D gene is possibly TRBD1 (6 bases). CDR1 is LGHNA and CDR2 is YSLEER in the germline V gene. The germline V and J ends were trimmed by 1 base and 3 bases, with 13 bases remaining between them. The CDR3 has 15 residues. The CDR3 coding sequence is TGCGCCAGCAGCCAAGTCTTCGACAGGCGCTACGAGCAGTACTTC. This codes for CASSQVFDRRYEQYF.

The chain links TRBV4-1 to TRBJ2-7; a possible D gene is TRBD2 (6 bases). There are 16 residues in the CDR3. Germline CDR1 MGHRA, CDR2 YSYEKL. V shed 0 bases and J shed 5 bases, with 17 bases lying between them. CDR3: CASSQEKGRDSDEQYF. The CDR3 DNA reads as TGCGCCAGCAGCCAAGAGAAGGGCAGGGACTCGGACGAGCAGTACTTC.

The chain is built from TRBV7-2 and TRBJ1-5; D not certain. This CDR3 has 11 amino acids. Trimming removed 1 base at V and 9 bases at J, with 4 bases between. CDR1 and CDR2 (germline): SGHTA, FQGNSA. The DNA of the CDR3 is TGTGCCAGCAGCTTAGGGGGGCCCCAGCATTTT. It specifies CASSLGGPQHF.

V and J are TRBV9 and TRBJ2-1; 9 nucleotides line up with TRBD1. The CDR3 consists of 17 residues. The germline V gene encodes CDR1 SGDLS and CDR2 YYNGEE. The trim removed 4 bases at V and 2 bases at J, leaving 10 bases unmatched. DNA of the CDR3: TGTGCCAGCAGCCCCCGACGGACAGGGGCAACCTACAATGAGCAGTTCTTC. It is translated as CASSPRRTGATYNEQFF. The full variable domain, rest sourced from reference TRBV9 and TRBJ2-1, is DSGVTQTPKHLITATGQRVTLRCSPRSGDLSVYWYQQSLDQGLQFLIQYYNGEERAKGNILERFSAQQFPDLHSELNLSSLELGDSALYFCASSPRRTGATYNEQFFGPGTRLTVL.

The V gene is TRBV5-1, the J gene TRBJ2-5, with 12 positions matching TRBD2. This CDR3 contains 16 residues. Germline loops: CDR1 SGHRS, CDR2 YFSETQ. Germline trimming cut 0 bases from V and 4 bases from J; bases unmatched to any gene: 4. The CDR3 region is CASSLAPSGGVETQYF. DNA for the CDR3: TGCGCCAGCAGCTTGGCCCCTAGCGGGGGGGTAGAGACCCAGTACTTC.

CDR3 nucleotide sequence: TGTGCCAGCAGCTTAGCATGGGACAGGGTGGGCGAGCAGTACTTC. Encoded protein: CASSLAWDRVGEQYF. The gene calls are TRBV7-8 and TRBJ2-7; 9 bases line up with TRBD1. CDR1 SGHVS and CDR2 FQNEAQ come from the germline V gene. Germline trimming cut 0 bases from V and 6 bases from J; bases unmatched to any gene: 6. This CDR3 spans 15 amino acids.

The rearrangement uses TRBV5-6 and TRBJ1-5, with 7 bases that match TRBD1. The CDR3 consists of 14 residues. V lost 4 bases, J lost 4 bases, and 5 bases stayed unmatched. The germline V gene encodes CDR1 SGHDT and CDR2 YYEEEE. The CDR3 spells CASSPRGHNQPQHF. As DNA, the CDR3 is TGTGCCAGCAGCCCGAGGGGGCATAATCAGCCCCAGCATTTT. The full variable domain, completed using reference TRBV5-6 and TRBJ1-5, is DAGVTQSPTHLIKTRGQQVTLRCSPKSGHDTVSWYQQALGQGPQFIFQYYEEEERQRGNFPDRFSGHQFPNYSSELNVNALLLGDSALYLCASSPRGHNQPQHFGDGTRLSIL.

V and J are TRBV5-5 and TRBJ1-5; TRBD1 is a possible D gene (5 bases). Germline V lookup: CDR1 SGHKS, CDR2 YYEKEE (reference sequence). This CDR3 is built from 13 residues. The V end lost 1 base, the J end lost 6 bases, and 8 bases lay between the germline ends. For the CDR3, the DNA is TGTGCCAGCAGCTTGAGTGGGGGTCAGCCCCAGCATTTT. Protein sequence: CASSLSGGQPQHF.

DNA for the CDR3: TGTGCCAGCAGTCTTTTGTTACAGGAAAAGCTGTTTTTT. This encodes CASSLLLQEKLFF. V is TRBV12-3 or TRBV12-4 and J is TRBJ2-2, with D possibly TRBD1 on 5 matching bases. The CDR3 spans 13 residues. Trimming pared 5 bases from V and 12 bases from J, leaving 16 bases between.

This chain uses TRBV29-1 with TRBJ2-1; D gene uncertain. The CDR3 totals 11 residues. Germline assignment: CDR1 SQVTM and CDR2 ANQGSEA. V was shortened by 3 bases and J by 6 bases, with 6 bases between the two germline ends. CDR3 sequence: CSVDYRNEQFF. CDR3 coding DNA: TGCAGCGTTGATTATCGCAATGAGCAGTTCTTC.

The genes are TRBV19 and TRBJ1-2; D is undetermined. From germline, CDR1 is LNHDA and CDR2 SQIVND (reference sequence). This CDR3 is 11 amino acids long. Trimming pared 7 bases from V and 7 bases from J, leaving 10 bases between. The CDR3 DNA is TGTGCCAGTACCCGGCGTTTTGGCTACACCTTC. It yields the protein CASTRRFGYTF.

This clone was seen a few times. V and J are TRBV7-8 and TRBJ1-6, with D possibly matching TRBD1 (5 bases). This CDR3 has 18 amino acids. V lost 5 bases, J lost 0 bases, and 17 bases lay in between. Germline CDR1 reads SGHVS; CDR2 reads FQNEAQ. The chain's CDR3 is CASSLPGRQSSYNSPLHF. For the CDR3, the DNA is TGTGCCAGCAGCCTCCCGGGACGGCAGAGCTCCTATAATTCACCCCTCCACTTT.

The rearrangement joins TRBV24-1 to TRBJ2-1, with D maybe TRBD1 (5 bases). V dropped 3 bases and J dropped 0 bases, with 11 bases sitting between them. Germline CDR1 is KGHDR and CDR2 is SFDVKD. The CDR3 is 16 residues long. The CDR3 DNA reads as TGTGCCACCAGTGATGAACAGGCCCTCTCCTACAATGAGCAGTTCTTC. Translating gives CATSDEQALSYNEQFF.

The J gene is TRBJ1-1, the V gene TRBV9, with 8 bases identical to TRBD1. CDR1 and CDR2 (germline): SGDLS, YYNGEE. V lost 4 bases and J lost 4; bases outside the gene matches: 6. The CDR3 runs to 14 residues. The CDR3 spells CASSPDRVRTEAFF. DNA for the CDR3: TGTGCCAGCAGCCCGGACAGGGTTCGCACTGAAGCTTTCTTT. The full variable domain, its missing parts supplied by reference TRBV9 and TRBJ1-1, is DSGVTQTPKHLITATGQRVTLRCSPRSGDLSVYWYQQSLDQGLQFLIQYYNGEERAKGNILERFSAQQFPDLHSELNLSSLELGDSALYFCASSPDRVRTEAFFGQGTRLTVV.

CDR3 bases: TGCAGCGTTGATTCGGGCGGCCTGAACTATGGCTACACCTTC. It yields the protein CSVDSGGLNYGYTF. The chain is built from TRBV29-1 and TRBJ1-2; no clear D. V was trimmed by 3 bases and J by 2 bases, leaving 13 bases between them. Germline V gene sequence: CDR1 SQVTM, CDR2 ANQGSEA. This CDR3 spans 14 amino acids.

The V call is TRBV7-9, the J call TRBJ1-2; TRBD1 might be the D (5 bases). The CDR3 is 15 amino acids. V lost 5 bases and J lost 2, with 15 bases in between. The V gene's germline CDR1 is SEHNR and CDR2 FQNEAQ (reference sequence). The CDR3 nucleotides read TGTGCCAGCAGCCCGTCGGGGCGGCCGAACTATGGCTACACCTTC. It specifies CASSPSGRPNYGYTF.